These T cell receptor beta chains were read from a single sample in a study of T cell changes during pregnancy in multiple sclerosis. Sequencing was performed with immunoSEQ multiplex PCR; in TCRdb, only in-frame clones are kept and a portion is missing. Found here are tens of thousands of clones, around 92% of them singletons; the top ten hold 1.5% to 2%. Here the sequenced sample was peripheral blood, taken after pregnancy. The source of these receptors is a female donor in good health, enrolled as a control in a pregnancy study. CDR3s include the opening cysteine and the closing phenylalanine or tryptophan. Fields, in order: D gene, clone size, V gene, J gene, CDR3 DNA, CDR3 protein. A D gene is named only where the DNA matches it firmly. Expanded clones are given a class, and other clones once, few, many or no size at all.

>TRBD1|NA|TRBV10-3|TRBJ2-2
TGTGCCTCCTGGCAGGGGGCAGTGGACACCGGGGAGCTGTTTTTT
CASWQGAVDTGELFF
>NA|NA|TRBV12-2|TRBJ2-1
TGTGCAAGTCGCTTAGCGTGGGACAGGGGGAATGAGCAGTTCTTC
CASRLAWDRGNEQFF
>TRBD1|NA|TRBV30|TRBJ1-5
TGTGCCTGGGGGACAGGGGGCAATCAGCCCCAGCATTTT
CAWGTGGNQPQHF
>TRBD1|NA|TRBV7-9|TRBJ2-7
TGTGCCAGCACCGACAGGGGATACGAGCAGTACTTC
CASTDRGYEQYF
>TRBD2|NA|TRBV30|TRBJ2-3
TGTGCCTGGAGTCTGGGGTTAGCGGGGGGCGCAGATACGCAGTATTTT
CAWSLGLAGGADTQYF
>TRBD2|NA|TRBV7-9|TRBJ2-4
TGTGCCAGCAGCCCCTCTAGCGGCCTCAAAAACATTCAGTACTTC
CASSPSSGLKNIQYF
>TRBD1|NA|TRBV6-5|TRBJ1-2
TGTGCCAGCAGTTACCGTGGACAGGGGGCTGCTGGCTACACCTTC
CASSYRGQGAAGYTF
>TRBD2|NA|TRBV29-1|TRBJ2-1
TGCAGCGTTGCCCTAGCGGGTGACAATGAGCAGTTCTTC
CSVALAGDNEQFF
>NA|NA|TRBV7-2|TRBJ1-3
TGTGCCAGCAGCTTAGTACAGGTGGAGTCTGGAAACACCATATATTTT
CASSLVQVESGNTIYF
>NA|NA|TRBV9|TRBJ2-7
TGTGCCAGCAGCCCCCAGACAGGAAGTCCCTACGAGCAGTACTTC
CASSPQTGSPYEQYF
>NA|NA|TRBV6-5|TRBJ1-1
TGTGCCAGCAGACGGGACACTGAAGCTTTCTTT
CASRRDTEAFF
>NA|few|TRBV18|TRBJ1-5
TGTGCCAGCTCCCCGGAGCCCCAGCATTTT
CASSPEPQHF
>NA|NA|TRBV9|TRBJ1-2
TGTGCCAGCAGCCCACGGGAGGCTTATGGCTACACCTTC
CASSPREAYGYTF
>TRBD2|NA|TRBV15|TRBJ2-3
TGTGCCACCAGCAGAGATTATAGCGGGGGGGCGGATACGCAGTATTTT
CATSRDYSGGADTQYF
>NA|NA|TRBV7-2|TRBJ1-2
TGTGCCAGCAGCACCGAGGAGGTCCTCTATGGCTACACCTTC
CASSTEEVLYGYTF
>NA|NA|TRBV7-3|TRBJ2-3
TGTGCCAGCAGCTTAGGCGGGGTTTGGACAGATACGCAGTATTTT
CASSLGGVWTDTQYF
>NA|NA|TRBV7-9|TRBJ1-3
TGTGCCAGCACCTCCACAGAGAGCTCTGGAAACACCATATATTTT
CASTSTESSGNTIYF
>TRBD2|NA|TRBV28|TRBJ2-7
TGTGCCAGCAGCACTACTAGCGGGGGGATGTACGAGCAGTACTTC
CASSTTSGGMYEQYF
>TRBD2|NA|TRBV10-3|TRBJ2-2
TGTGCCATCAGTGAGGGGAGGGGCTACGGGGAGCTGTTTTTT
CAISEGRGYGELFF
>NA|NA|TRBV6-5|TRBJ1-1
TGTGCCAGCAGTTACCGACAGGTGAACACTGAAGCTTTCTTT
CASSYRQVNTEAFF
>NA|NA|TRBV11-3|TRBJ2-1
TGTGCCAGCAGCCGGGGGATCAATGAGCAGTTCTTC
CASSRGINEQFF
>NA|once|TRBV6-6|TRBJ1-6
TGTGCCAGCAGACAGTATAATTCACCCCTCCACTTT
CASRQYNSPLHF
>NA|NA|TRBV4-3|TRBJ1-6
TGCGCCAGCAGCCAAGAGCGGGGTCCTACGGATTCACCCCTCCACTTT
CASSQERGPTDSPLHF
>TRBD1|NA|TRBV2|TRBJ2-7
TGTGCCAGCAGTGAATCTGGAGACAGGGCTTTCGAGCAGTACTTC
CASSESGDRAFEQYF
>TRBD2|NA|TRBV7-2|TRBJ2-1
TGTGCCAGCAGCTTAGGCGGGGGGGCGTGGAATGAGCAGTTCTTC
CASSLGGGAWNEQFF
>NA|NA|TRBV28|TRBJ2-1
TGTGCCAGCAGTTTATCAGGTTTTGGTGAGCAGTTCTTC
CASSLSGFGEQFF
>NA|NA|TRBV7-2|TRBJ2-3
TGTGCCAGCACCTTCCGAGGGGGTTCAGATACGCAGTATTTT
CASTFRGGSDTQYF
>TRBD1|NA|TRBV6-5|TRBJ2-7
TGTGCCAGCAGGCCGGGACAGCCCCCCTACGAGCAGTACTTC
CASRPGQPPYEQYF
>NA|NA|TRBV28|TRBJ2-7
TGTGCCACCTTTGGGGGCGTCTACGAGCAGTACTTC
CATFGGVYEQYF
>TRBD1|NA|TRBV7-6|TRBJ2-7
TGTGCCAGCAGCTTTCGGACAGGGACCTACGAGCAGTACTTC
CASSFRTGTYEQYF
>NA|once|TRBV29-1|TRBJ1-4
TGCAGCGTTGCCGGTCAGGGAGAAAAACTGTTTTTT
CSVAGQGEKLFF
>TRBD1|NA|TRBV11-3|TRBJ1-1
TGTGCCAGCAGCGCCCAGGGGGGGAACACTGAAGCTTTCTTT
CASSAQGGNTEAFF
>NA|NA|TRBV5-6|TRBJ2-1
TGTGCCAGCAGAACCCCGGGATCTAACAATGAGCAGTTCTTC
CASRTPGSNNEQFF
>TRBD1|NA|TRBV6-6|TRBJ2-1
TGTGCCAGCATCGACAGGGACTCCTACAATGAGCAGTTCTTC
CASIDRDSYNEQFF
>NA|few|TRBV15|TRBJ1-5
TGTGCCACCAGCAGAGATCGGAGCAATCAGCCCCAGCATTTT
CATSRDRSNQPQHF
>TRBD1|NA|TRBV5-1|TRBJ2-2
TGCGCCAGCAGCCCCACTTTGACAGGGGGCTCCGGGGAGCTGTTTTTT
CASSPTLTGGSGELFF
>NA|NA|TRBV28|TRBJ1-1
TGTGCCAGCAGGTATGACAGCCTGAACACTGAAGCTTTCTTT
CASRYDSLNTEAFF
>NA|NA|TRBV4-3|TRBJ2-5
TGCGCCAGCAGCCAAGGGGGGCGGACCGTAGAGACCCAGTACTTC
CASSQGGRTVETQYF
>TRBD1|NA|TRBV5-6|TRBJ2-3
TGTGCCAGCAGCTGGGCCGGGACAGGGTACACAGATACGCAGTATTTT
CASSWAGTGYTDTQYF
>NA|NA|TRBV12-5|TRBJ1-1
TGTGCTAGTCGGGAGGAATGGTCCACTGAAGCTTTCTTT
CASREEWSTEAFF